These 5 T cell receptor beta chains were sequenced from one sample in a study of blood T cells in healthy people across ages (dated by TCRdb to 2013 to 2016). The library was obtained by 5' RACE. The run used an Illumina HiSeq 2500. A second roughly 6 to 12 cycle PCR used a sample-barcoded 5' primer and a J-beta primer mix. TCRdb handled the public reads itself, with Q25 trimming in fastp and clone calling in MiXCR, and kept productive beta chains. Each CDR3 protein gets just one entry, which takes the most common genes and DNA from the rows behind it. For this sample the table gives hundreds of thousands of distinct CDR3 sequences, of which roughly 32% were detected only once. The ten largest clonotypes hold roughly 14% of the sample. Material for sequencing was blood. These receptors originate from a woman older than 75 in good health. Donor details come from another sample of the same person, matched by shared clones.

This clonotype has at least ten counts. The V gene is TRBV6-2 or TRBV6-3, the J gene TRBJ2-7, with TRBD1 matching over 11 bases. The V and J ends lost 4 bases and 4 bases, in that order; junction bases with no gene match: 9. The CDR3 length is 16 residues. The germline V gene has CDR1 MNHEY and CDR2 SVGEGT. CDR3 loop: CASSSTRTGGVYEQYF. DNA of the CDR3: TGTGCCAGCAGTTCCACCCGGACAGGGGGCGTGTACGAGCAGTACTTC.

This clonotype was seen repeatedly, ten times or more. The chain has TRBV12-3 or TRBV12-4 and TRBJ2-3, with 9 positions matching TRBD1. This CDR3 region has 15 residues. With V trimmed by 6 bases and J by 3 bases, 7 bases remained unmatched. CDR3 in DNA: TGTGCCAGCAGCTTGGACAGGGGTTCAACAGATACGCAGTATTTT. Translated: CASSLDRGSTDTQYF.

This clonotype was observed at least ten times. The rearrangement links TRBV7-9 to TRBJ2-5; D could derive from TRBD1 or TRBD2 (5 bases each). V lost 7 bases and J 5 bases, leaving 11 bases between the germline ends. The length of the CDR3 is 12 residues. Germline V gene lookup returns CDR1 SEHNR and CDR2 FQNEAQ (reference sequence). CDR3 in amino acids: CASNPGGETQYF. The CDR3 DNA reads as TGTGCCAGCAACCCTGGGGGTGAGACCCAGTACTTC. The complete variable domain, with remaining parts taken from reference TRBV7-9 and TRBJ2-5, reads DTGVSQNPRHKITKRGQNVTFRCDPISEHNRLYWYRQTLGQGPEFLTYFQNEAQLEKSRLLSDRFSAERPKGSFSTLEIQRTEQGDSAMYLCASNPGGETQYFGPGTRLLVL.

This clonotype was seen only a few times. The chain has TRBV6-6 and TRBJ1-2, with 7 bases aligning to TRBD1. Germline CDR1 and CDR2: MNHNY and SVGAGI (reference sequence). The CDR3 has 17 amino acids. Trimming at V came to 1 base and at J to 4 bases, leaving 12 bases not matched to a gene. The CDR3 sequence: CASSYFPTGRGSYGYTF. CDR3 DNA: TGTGCCAGCAGTTACTTCCCGACAGGGAGGGGTTCCTATGGCTACACCTTC.

This clonotype was seen only once. The rearrangement joins TRBV20-1 to TRBJ2-5; D may be TRBD1 (8 bases). The end of the DNA is better explained by TRBJ2-7, so the J call may be wrong. CDR1 and CDR2 (germline): DFQATT, SNEGSKA (reference sequence). The CDR3 totals 13 residues. CDR3 bases: TGCAGTGCTAGAACAGGGGGGGGAGACGAGCAGTACTTC. Encoded protein: CSARTGGGDEQYF.